This T cell receptor (beta chain) is drawn from a study of monozygotic twins with inflammatory bowel disease. With no T cell sorting beforehand, total RNA was isolated from whole blood. Template switching appended UMIs that held a 6-nucleotide sample barcode. TCRdb reprocessed the 5' RACE reads, with one entry per CDR3 protein and no DNA. This table holds approximately 330,000 distinct CDR3 sequences. Sequencing was carried out using blood. The clonotype originates from a human donor with ulcerative colitis or Crohn's disease, or a healthy co-twin of an affected twin (not recorded which).

This chain's CDR3 is CAWSVASGTYGYTF. The V and J genes are TRBV30 and TRBJ1-2. Germline V CDR1 and CDR2: GTSNPN, SVGIG (reference sequence). The CDR3 runs 14 residues.